This is a list of T cell receptor beta chains from one sample in a study of cytomegalovirus exposure and HLA in healthy donors. Sequenced by immunoSEQ multiplex PCR; TCRdb stores in-frame clones only, minus some. The sample lists some 38,000 clones, 85% to 95% occurring once. The sequenced sample was PBMCs. These receptors came from a young man in good health and CMV-seronegative. The CDR3 runs from the conserved cysteine through the conserved F or W. The order of the fields is CDR3 length, J gene, V gene, clone size, D gene, CDR3 protein, CDR3 DNA. The D gene is left open where the match is weak. Some rows mark clone size as missing; the rest say once, few, many or name a class of expanded clone.

14 TRBJ1-1 TRBV5-1 . . CASSLELGRLGSFF TGCGCCAGCAGCTTGGAATTGGGGCGGCTGGGATCTTTCTTT
14 TRBJ2-7 TRBV5-4 . TRBD1 CASSLQGASYEQYF TGTGCCAGCAGCTTACAGGGGGCGAGCTACGAGCAGTACTTC
16 TRBJ2-2 TRBV5-1 once TRBD1 CASSFTTGGDTGELFF TGCGCCAGCAGCTTCACCACAGGGGGCGACACCGGGGAGCTGTTTTTT
14 TRBJ2-3 TRBV30 once . CASTRGSGTDTQYF TGTGCCTCCACTCGGGGAAGCGGCACAGATACGCAGTATTTT
15 TRBJ2-6 TRBV5-1 once TRBD1 CASSLTGAGANVLTF TGCGCCAGCAGCTTGACAGGGGCTGGGGCCAACGTCCTGACTTTC
15 TRBJ1-3 TRBV9 . . CASSVVGGTGNTIYF TGTGCCAGCAGCGTAGTCGGGGGTACTGGAAACACCATATATTTT
15 TRBJ1-2 TRBV6-6 . TRBD1 CASSTFDSGGGGYTF TGTGCCAGCAGCACCTTCGACTCAGGGGGAGGCGGCTACACCTTC
15 TRBJ1-4 TRBV6-6 . TRBD1 CASRRQGEINEKLFF TGTGCCAGCAGGCGACAGGGGGAAATTAATGAAAAACTGTTTTTT
14 TRBJ2-5 TRBV6-1 . TRBD2 CASSATSGEKTQYF TGTGCCAGCAGTGCGACTAGCGGGGAAAAGACCCAGTACTTC
17 TRBJ2-7 TRBV5-1 . . CASSDTGWAATTLEQYF TGCGCCAGCAGCGACACCGGTTGGGCTGCCACGACCTTAGAGCAGTACTTC
16 TRBJ1-4 TRBV5-1 . . CASSLGQISTNEKLFF TGCGCCAGCAGCTTGGGACAGATTTCAACTAATGAAAAACTGTTTTTT
13 TRBJ1-1 TRBV11-1 . . CASSFGIYTEAFF TGTGCCAGCAGCTTCGGGATCTACACTGAAGCTTTCTTT
15 TRBJ1-2 TRBV2 few TRBD1 CASSEYGQAIYGYTF TGTGCCAGCAGTGAATACGGACAGGCTATTTATGGCTACACCTTC
15 TRBJ2-1 TRBV11-3 . TRBD2 CASSPGTSGSDEQFF TGTGCCAGCAGCCCTGGGACTAGCGGGAGCGATGAGCAGTTCTTC
14 TRBJ2-7 TRBV5-6 . TRBD1 CASSWGQGAGEQYF TGTGCCAGCAGCTGGGGACAGGGGGCTGGGGAGCAGTACTTC
18 TRBJ1-1 TRBV5-1 . TRBD1 CASSLAGTGYMENTEAFF TGCGCCAGCAGCTTGGCCGGGACAGGGTACATGGAGAACACTGAAGCTTTCTTT
19 TRBJ2-1 TRBV5-1 . TRBD2 CASSLAGLAGISSYNEQFF TGCGCCAGCAGCTTGGCGGGACTAGCGGGGATCAGCTCCTACAATGAGCAGTTCTTC
16 TRBJ2-3 TRBV4-1 . TRBD2 CASSFLAGTSTDTQYF TGCGCCAGCAGCTTTCTAGCGGGAACTAGCACAGATACGCAGTATTTT
13 TRBJ2-3 TRBV6-1 . . CASSEVGSGVQYF TGTGCCAGCAGTGAAGTTGGGTCGGGAGTGCAGTATTTT
15 TRBJ1-1 TRBV6-5 . TRBD1 CASSYGTGGNTEAFF TGTGCCAGCAGTTACGGGACAGGGGGGAACACTGAAGCTTTCTTT
15 TRBJ1-2 TRBV6-5 once . CASNERGHLNYGYTF TGTGCCAGCAACGAGAGGGGACACCTTAACTATGGCTACACCTTC
13 TRBJ2-1 TRBV7-3 . . CASSLAQRNEQFF TGTGCCAGCTCACTAGCCCAAAGGAATGAGCAGTTCTTC
15 TRBJ2-2 TRBV9 . . CASSVAGARTGELFF TGTGCCAGCAGCGTAGCGGGAGCGCGCACCGGGGAGCTGTTTTTT
16 TRBJ2-7 TRBV7-9 . TRBD2 CASSLALAGGSYEQYF TGTGCCAGCAGCTTAGCGCTAGCGGGGGGATCCTACGAGCAGTACTTC
14 TRBJ2-7 TRBV4-1 . TRBD2 CASAGGTWSYEQYF TGCGCCAGCGCGGGGGGGACATGGTCCTACGAGCAGTACTTC
16 TRBJ2-2 TRBV10-2 . . CASSESDPQAGGELFF TGCGCCAGCAGTGAGTCCGACCCGCAGGCGGGCGGGGAGCTGTTTTTT
17 TRBJ1-2 TRBV9 . . CASSKAEPGGGTYGYTF TGTGCCAGCAGCAAAGCCGAACCCGGGGGGGGGACCTATGGCTACACCTTC
13 TRBJ2-7 TRBV5-1 . TRBD1 CAGSDRKQGEQYF TGCGCCGGATCGGACAGGAAGCAAGGAGAGCAGTACTTC
14 TRBJ2-2 TRBV28 . . CASSLEVPPGELFF TGTGCCAGCAGTTTAGAGGTGCCCCCCGGGGAGCTGTTTTTT
12 TRBJ1-2 TRBV30 . . CAWSAGGPGYTF TGTGCCTGGAGCGCGGGGGGCCCTGGCTACACCTTC
14 TRBJ1-4 TRBV2 . . CATKEGGLNEKLFF TGTGCCACCAAAGAGGGGGGGCTTAATGAAAAACTGTTTTTT
13 TRBJ2-3 TRBV7-9 . . CASSSVVTDTQYF TGTGCCAGCAGCTCCGTCGTGACAGATACGCAGTATTTT
15 TRBJ1-4 TRBV5-1 once . CASSWAIGGDEKLFF TGCGCCAGCAGCTGGGCTATAGGAGGAGATGAAAAACTGTTTTTT
18 TRBJ2-3 TRBV4-1 . . CASSQETGALRGTDTQYF TGCGCCAGCAGCCAAGAAACGGGAGCCCTCAGGGGCACAGATACGCAGTATTTT
14 TRBJ2-1 TRBV6-5 . . CASSSPQGHNEQFF TGTGCCAGCAGTTCGCCCCAGGGTCACAATGAGCAGTTCTTC
16 TRBJ1-2 TRBV7-9 few . CASSQPWTATNYGYTF TGTGCCAGCAGCCAACCGTGGACAGCAACTAACTATGGCTACACCTTC
15 TRBJ2-2 TRBV6-6 . TRBD2 CASSRTSGNTGELFF TGTGCCAGCAGTCGGACTAGCGGAAACACCGGGGAGCTGTTTTTT
17 TRBJ2-1 TRBV7-2 . TRBD2 CASSLVSSGRGYNEQFF TGTGCCAGCAGCTTAGTATCTAGCGGGAGGGGTTACAATGAGCAGTTCTTC
14 TRBJ1-2 TRBV25-1 . . CASFSEGLGYGYTF TGTGCCAGCTTTTCGGAGGGCTTGGGCTATGGCTACACCTTC
14 TRBJ2-7 TRBV28 . . CATGMMQSSYEQYF TGTGCCACCGGGATGATGCAAAGCTCCTACGAGCAGTACTTC
13 TRBJ2-7 TRBV30 . TRBD1 CACTGTGRYEQYF TGTGCCTGTACCGGGACAGGGAGATACGAGCAGTACTTC
14 TRBJ2-5 TRBV7-8 . TRBD1 CASSLGQASGTQYF TGTGCCAGCAGCTTGGGACAGGCGTCCGGGACCCAGTACTTC
14 TRBJ2-7 TRBV7-9 . . CASSLSAGTYEQYF TGTGCCAGCAGCTTATCTGCAGGGACCTACGAGCAGTACTTC
14 TRBJ2-3 TRBV6-5 . TRBD2 CASSPGLGADTQYF TGTGCCAGCAGTCCCGGACTAGGGGCAGATACGCAGTATTTT
14 TRBJ1-3 TRBV2 once . CASTGQMDGNTIYF TGTGCCAGCACTGGACAAATGGACGGAAACACCATATATTTT
13 TRBJ2-5 TRBV2 . . CASSLNRDETQYF TGTGCCAGCAGCCTAAACAGGGATGAGACCCAGTACTTC
15 TRBJ2-1 TRBV10-2 . . CASSEDRLTYNEQFF TGCGCCAGCAGTGAGGACAGGCTCACCTACAATGAGCAGTTCTTC
12 TRBJ2-4 TRBV29-1 . . CSVEAQKNIQYF TGCAGCGTAGAGGCCCAAAAAAACATTCAGTACTTC
14 TRBJ2-7 TRBV7-9 . . CASSLGTGPYEQYF TGTGCCAGCAGCTTAGGAACAGGGCCCTACGAGCAGTACTTC
15 TRBJ2-5 TRBV2 . TRBD2 CASSGPGTRQETQYF TGTGCCAGCAGTGGTCCCGGGACTAGGCAGGAGACCCAGTACTTC
16 TRBJ2-3 TRBV9 . TRBD2 CASSPRWREGLGTQYF TGTGCCAGCAGCCCCCGCTGGCGGGAGGGCCTTGGTACGCAGTATTTT
10 TRBJ2-1 TRBV7-9 . . CATQTGEQFF TGTGCCACCCAAACGGGGGAGCAGTTCTTC
13 TRBJ2-7 TRBV28 . . CASLGTDSYEQYF TGTGCCAGCCTCGGGACTGACTCCTACGAGCAGTACTTC
11 TRBJ2-1 TRBV10-3 . TRBD2 CAIRSSGEQFF TGTGCCATCAGGTCTAGCGGAGAGCAGTTCTTC